These 10 T cell receptor beta chains share one sample of origin, sequenced in a study of T-cell reconstitution after alpha-beta-depleted transplantation in children. Construction of the TCRbeta library involved unique molecular identifiers. MiXCR, run by TCRdb on the PCR reads, gives a single entry per CDR3 protein. The table records some 260,000 distinct CDR3 sequences, 20% to 30% of them present only once. The specimen was PBMCs, mostly from graft donor cells, collected 360 days after TCRalphabeta/CD19-depleted stem cell transplant. The receptors come from a female patient under 10 years old who had a stem cell transplant for congenital amegakaryocytic thrombocytopenia, so the T cells may come from the graft donor.

For the CDR3, the DNA is TGTGCCAGTAGCTCGGGTACTACGCAGTATTTT. It yields the protein CASSSGTTQYF. V and J are TRBV28 and TRBJ2-3; no clear D gene. Germline loops: CDR1 MDHEN, CDR2 SYDVKM. CDR3 size: 11 residues. V shed 9 bases and J shed 8 bases, with 12 bases lying between them. Based on the CDR3 plus reference TRBV28 and TRBJ2-3, the full variable domain is DVKVTQSSRYLVKRTGEKVFLECVQDMDHENMFWYRQDPGLGLRLIYFSYDVKMKEKGDIPEGYSVSREKKERFSLILESASTNQTSMYLCASSSGTTQYFGPGTRLTVL.

The chain is built from TRBV5-1 and TRBJ2-2; 8 bases map to TRBD1. J gave up 7 bases and V 3 bases, and 5 bases lay outside the gene matches. The CDR3 spans 14 residues. Looked up from germline, CDR1 is SGHRS and CDR2 is YFSETQ. The CDR3 region is CASSWAGGRGELFF. CDR3 DNA sequence: TGCGCCAGCAGCTGGGCAGGGGGCCGCGGGGAGCTGTTTTTT.

This rearrangement joins TRBV5-1 to TRBJ2-1, with D unclear. CDR3 length: 15 amino acids. V lost 0 bases and J lost 8, with 15 bases in between. CDR1 SGHRS and CDR2 YFSETQ come from the germline V gene. Here the CDR3 DNA reads TGCGCCAGCAGCTTGGTCACCCCCGACCTGGATGAGCAGTTCTTC. Its translation is CASSLVTPDLDEQFF.

This clonotype was detected a few times. The chain is built from TRBV5-1 and TRBJ2-2; D uncertain. The CDR3 loop spans 16 amino acids. The ends were cut back, 1 base at V and 0 bases at J, with 10 bases in the middle. The germline V gene has CDR1 SGHRS and CDR2 YFSETQ. The CDR3 DNA is TGCGCCAGCAGCTTGTGGGCAGCCTCGAACACCGGGGAGCTGTTTTTT. It specifies CASSLWAASNTGELFF.

This clonotype was recorded at least ten times. The rearrangement links TRBV4-2 to TRBJ2-5; D possibly uses TRBD1 or TRBD2 (6 bases each). Trimming removed 4 bases at V and 5 bases at J, with 14 bases between. The CDR3 length is 14 residues. The germline V gene encodes CDR1 LGHNA and CDR2 YNFKEQ. DNA of the CDR3: TGTGCCAGCAGCCCAAACAGGGAGGAGGAGACCCAGTACTTC. It encodes CASSPNREEETQYF.

The genes are TRBV6-5 and TRBJ2-5; D remains unclear. V dropped 8 bases and J dropped 5 bases, with 9 bases sitting between them. This CDR3 contains 11 residues. The germline V gene has CDR1 MNHEY and CDR2 SVGAGI. CDR3 bases: TGTGCCAGCGCCACCGGGGAGACCCAGTACTTC. Translated, it gives CASATGETQYF.

The CDR3 here is CAISDPADRGHNEQFF. In nucleotides, the CDR3 is TGTGCCATCAGCGACCCAGCGGACAGGGGGCACAATGAGCAGTTCTTC. The chain employs TRBV10-3 and TRBJ2-1; TRBD1 matches at 11 bases. Germline V lookup: CDR1 ENHRY, CDR2 SYGVKD. With V trimmed by 6 bases and J by 5 bases, 9 bases remained unmatched. CDR3 length: 16 residues.

This clonotype has at least ten counts. The chain employs TRBV20-1 and TRBJ1-2; 9 nucleotides match TRBD1. This CDR3 contains 16 residues. The J segment lost 5 bases and the V segment lost 7 bases, leaving 17 bases of the junction unmatched. CDR1 and CDR2 (germline): DFQATT, SNEGSKA (reference sequence). The CDR3 DNA follows: TGCAGTGTCCCAGGCCAGGTTCGGACAGGGGAATATGGCTACACCTTC. The encoded protein is CSVPGQVRTGEYGYTF.

This CDR3 is CASSKAGTKGVSEQFF. The CDR3 bases are TGTGCCAGCAGCAAAGCAGGGACCAAAGGGGTCAGTGAGCAGTTCTTC. V is TRBV7-7 and J is TRBJ2-1; D is perhaps TRBD1 or TRBD2 (5 bases each). Trimming shortened V by 5 bases and J by 9 bases, and 23 bases separated the two germline ends. Germline CDR1 is SSHAT and CDR2 is FNYEAQ (reference sequence). This CDR3 is built from 16 residues.

The chain combines TRBV7-6 with TRBJ2-1, with a possible D match to TRBD2 (5 bases). This CDR3 region has 14 residues. V shed 5 bases and J shed 9 bases, with 17 bases lying between them. Germline CDR1 is SGHVS and CDR2 is FNYEAQ. The CDR3 sequence: CASSPNVGDVEQFF. For the CDR3, the DNA is TGTGCCAGCAGCCCCAACGTGGGAGATGTTGAGCAGTTCTTC.